The sequence of this TCR beta chain was determined in a study of shared clonotypes between healthy human individuals. TCRdb keeps only in-frame clones here, not all; method: immunoSEQ multiplex PCR. This sample yields a few million clones, of which 85% to 95% are seen a single time; 0.39% belongs to the top ten. The V and J ends lost 6 bases and 5 bases respectively, with 10 bases between them. Germline-derived CDR1 and CDR2 are SNHLY and FYNNEI. The CDR3 has 13 residues. The chain links TRBV2 to TRBJ2-2; maybe TRBD1 (5 bases). The sequence was obtained from a man between 18 and 29 years old in good health. Some clones in this sample may be carry-over from other donors' samples. The specimen sequenced was naive CD4+ T cells from PBMCs. Specified subset: CD45RA+ positively selected. This chain's CDR3 is CASRTDSTGELFF. In DNA, the CDR3 is TGTGCCAGCAGGACCGACAGTACCGGGGAGCTGTTTTTT.